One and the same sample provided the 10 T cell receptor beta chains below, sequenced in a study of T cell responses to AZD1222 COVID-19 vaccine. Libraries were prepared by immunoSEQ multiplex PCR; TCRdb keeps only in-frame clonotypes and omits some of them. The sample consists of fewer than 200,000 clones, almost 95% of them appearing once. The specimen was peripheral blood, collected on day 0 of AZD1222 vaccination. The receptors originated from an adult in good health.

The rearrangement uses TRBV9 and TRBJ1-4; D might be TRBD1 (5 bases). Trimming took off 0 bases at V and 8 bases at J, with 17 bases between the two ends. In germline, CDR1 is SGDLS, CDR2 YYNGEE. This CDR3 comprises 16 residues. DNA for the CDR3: TGTGCCAGCAGCGTAGCCGGGGCCGGTAGCGGGGAAAAACTGTTTTTT. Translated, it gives CASSVAGAGSGEKLFF.

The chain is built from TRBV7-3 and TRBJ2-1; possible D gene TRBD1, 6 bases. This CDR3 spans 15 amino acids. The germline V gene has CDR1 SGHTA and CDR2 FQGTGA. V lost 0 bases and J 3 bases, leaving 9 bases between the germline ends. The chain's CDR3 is CASSLTGALYNEQFF. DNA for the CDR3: TGTGCCAGCAGCTTAACGGGGGCCCTCTACAATGAGCAGTTCTTC.

This CDR3 reads CASSPGQGPSPLHF. CDR3 in DNA: TGTGCCAGCTCACCAGGCCAGGGTCCTTCACCCCTCCACTTT. The J gene is TRBJ1-6, the V gene TRBV18, with a possible D match to TRBD1 (5 bases). V shed 2 bases and J shed 9 bases, with 11 bases lying between them. The CDR3 totals 14 residues. Germline CDR1 KGHSH, CDR2 LQKENI.

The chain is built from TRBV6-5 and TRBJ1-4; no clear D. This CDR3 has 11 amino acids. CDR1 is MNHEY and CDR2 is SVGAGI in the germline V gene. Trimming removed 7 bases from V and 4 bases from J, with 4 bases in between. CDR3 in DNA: TGTGCCAGCAAGCTTAATGAAAAACTGTTTTTT. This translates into CASKLNEKLFF.

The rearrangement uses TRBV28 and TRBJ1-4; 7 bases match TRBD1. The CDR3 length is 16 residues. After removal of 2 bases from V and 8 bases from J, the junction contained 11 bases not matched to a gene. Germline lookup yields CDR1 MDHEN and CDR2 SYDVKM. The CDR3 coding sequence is TGTGCCAGCAGTTTAACCGCAGGGGGATTGGGAGAAAAACTGTTTTTT. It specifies CASSLTAGGLGEKLFF.

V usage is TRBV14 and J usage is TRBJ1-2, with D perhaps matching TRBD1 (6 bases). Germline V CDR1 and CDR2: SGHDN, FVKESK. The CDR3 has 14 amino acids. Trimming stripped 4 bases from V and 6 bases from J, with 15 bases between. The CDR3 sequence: CASSRLQGMDGYTF. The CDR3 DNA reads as TGTGCCAGCAGCCGTCTGCAGGGGATGGATGGCTACACCTTC.

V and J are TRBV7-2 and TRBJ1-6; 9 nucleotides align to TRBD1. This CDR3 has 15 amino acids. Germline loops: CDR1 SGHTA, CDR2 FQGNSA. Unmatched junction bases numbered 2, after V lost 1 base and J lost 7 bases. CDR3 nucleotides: TGTGCCAGCAGCTTAGGGGGGACAGGGAATTCACCCCTCCACTTT. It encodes CASSLGGTGNSPLHF.

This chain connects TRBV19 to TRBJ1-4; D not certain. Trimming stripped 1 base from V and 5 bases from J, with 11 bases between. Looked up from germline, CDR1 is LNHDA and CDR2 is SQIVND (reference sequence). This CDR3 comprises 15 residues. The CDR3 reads CASSIGQNRNEKLFF. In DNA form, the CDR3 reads TGTGCCAGTAGTATAGGTCAAAATCGGAATGAAAAACTGTTTTTT.

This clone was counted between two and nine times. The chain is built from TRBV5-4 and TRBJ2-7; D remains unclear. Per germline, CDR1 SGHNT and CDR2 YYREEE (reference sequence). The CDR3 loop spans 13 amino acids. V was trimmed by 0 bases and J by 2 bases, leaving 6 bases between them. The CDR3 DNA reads TGTGCCAGCAGCTTGGACAGAGCCTACGAGCAGTACTTC. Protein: CASSLDRAYEQYF.

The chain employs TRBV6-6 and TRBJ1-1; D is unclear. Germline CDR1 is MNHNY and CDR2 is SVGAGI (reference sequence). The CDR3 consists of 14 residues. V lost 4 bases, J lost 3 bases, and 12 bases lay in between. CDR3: CASSSFGVDTEAFF. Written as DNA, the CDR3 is TGTGCCAGCAGTTCTTTCGGGGTAGACACTGAAGCTTTCTTT.